Listed below are T cell receptor beta chains from one sample, sequenced in a study of T cells in Graves' hyperthyroidism and ophthalmopathy. Using its own MiXCR run on the multiplex PCR reads, TCRdb lists one record per CDR3 protein. Of a few hundred thousand distinct CDR3 sequences listed, about a sixth were seen once; the top ten hold around 47%. The sequenced sample consisted of blood. Receptor source: a man in his forties with Graves' hyperthyroidism. The CDR3 runs from the conserved cysteine through the conserved F or W. The D gene is left open where the match is weak. Size values are once, few and many counts, or a class for expanded clones, and some rows have none.

. TRBJ1-3 TRBV2 many CASSGSPTGTAGNTIYF TGTGCCAGCAGTGGAAGTCCTACCGGGACGGCTGGAAACACCATATATTTT
TRBD1 TRBJ1-1 TRBV2 many CASSWDSGTEAFF TGTGCCAGCAGTTGGGACAGTGGCACTGAAGCTTTCTTT
. TRBJ1-2 TRBV7-9 many CASSWGPEITF TGTGCCAGCAGCTGGGGACCGGAGATCACCTTC
TRBD1 TRBJ1-2 TRBV20-1 many CSARRQGQVDDGYTF TGCAGTGCCAGACGCCAGGGACAGGTCGACGACGGCTACACCTTC
TRBD1 TRBJ2-7 TRBV12-3/TRBV12-4 many CASSPSATGAYEQYF TGTGCCAGCAGTCCGTCCGCGACAGGGGCCTACGAGCAGTACTTC
. TRBJ2-7 TRBV6-2/TRBV6-3 many CASSYGPGAEVYEQYF TGTGCCAGCAGTTACGGCCCGGGGGCGGAGGTGTACGAGCAGTACTTC
. TRBJ2-3 TRBV24-1 . CATSDHRDGTDTQYF TGTGCCACCAGTGACCACAGGGACGGCACAGATACGCAGTATTTT
TRBD1 TRBJ1-2 TRBV30 few CAWSAQGARGYTF TGTGCCTGGAGCGCACAGGGGGCTCGAGGCTACACCTTC
. TRBJ2-1 TRBV7-2 many CASSSLAGVGQEYNEQFF TGTGCCAGCAGCAGCTTAGCAGGCGTGGGGCAGGAATACAATGAGCAGTTCTTC
TRBD1 TRBJ2-7 TRBV28 . CASSQWTGTLEQYF TGTGCCAGCAGCCAATGGACAGGAACTCTAGAGCAGTACTTC
. TRBJ2-7 TRBV7-3 . CASINGRYLSSYEQYF TGTGCCAGCATCAACGGACGCTACCTGAGCTCCTACGAGCAGTACTTC
. TRBJ2-1 TRBV7-3 many CASSSPADEQFF TGTGCCAGCAGCTCACCCGCTGATGAGCAGTTCTTC
. TRBJ2-7 TRBV7-8 many CASSLAKAGRHEQYF TGTGCCAGCAGCTTAGCGAAAGCAGGGCGTCACGAGCAGTACTTC
. TRBJ2-7 TRBV20-1 many CSAPPPDSSSYEQYF TGCAGTGCCCCCCCTCCCGACAGCAGCTCCTACGAGCAGTACTTC
. TRBJ1-5 TRBV28 few CASSLATYQPQHF TGTGCCAGCAGTTTAGCAACCTATCAGCCCCAGCATTTT